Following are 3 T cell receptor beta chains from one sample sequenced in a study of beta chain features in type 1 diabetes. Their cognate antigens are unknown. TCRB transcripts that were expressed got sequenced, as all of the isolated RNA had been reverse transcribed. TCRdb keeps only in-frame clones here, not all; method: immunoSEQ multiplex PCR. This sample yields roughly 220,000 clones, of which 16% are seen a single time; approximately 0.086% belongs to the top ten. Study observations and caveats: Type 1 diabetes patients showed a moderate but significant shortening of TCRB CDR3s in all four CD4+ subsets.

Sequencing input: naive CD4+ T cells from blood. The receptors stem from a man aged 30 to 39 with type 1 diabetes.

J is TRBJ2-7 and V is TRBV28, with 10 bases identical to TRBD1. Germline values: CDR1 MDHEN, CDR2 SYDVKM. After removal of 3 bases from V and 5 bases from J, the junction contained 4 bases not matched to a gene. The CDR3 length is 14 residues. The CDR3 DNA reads TGTGCCAGCAGTTTGGACAGGGGGTGGGACGAGCAGTACTTC. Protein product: CASSLDRGWDEQYF.

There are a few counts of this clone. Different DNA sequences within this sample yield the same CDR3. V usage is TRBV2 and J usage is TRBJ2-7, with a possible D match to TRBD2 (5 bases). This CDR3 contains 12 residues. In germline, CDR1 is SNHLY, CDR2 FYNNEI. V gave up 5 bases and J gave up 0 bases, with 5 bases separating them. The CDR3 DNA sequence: TGTGCCAGCAGTACTAGCTCCTACGAGCAGTACTTC. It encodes CASSTSSYEQYF.

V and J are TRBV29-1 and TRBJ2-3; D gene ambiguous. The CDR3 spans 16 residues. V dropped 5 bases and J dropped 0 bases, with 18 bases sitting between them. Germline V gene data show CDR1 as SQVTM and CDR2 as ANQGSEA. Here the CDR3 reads CSVLPYGKASTDTQYF. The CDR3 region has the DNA TGCAGCGTTTTACCCTATGGAAAAGCTAGCACAGATACGCAGTATTTT.